This TCR beta chain was sequenced for a study of cytomegalovirus exposure and HLA in healthy donors. This clone was seen once. The antigen is not known. Whole-study results and caveats: In vitro checks showed that three CMV-associated chains really do target CMV antigens. Most TCR sequences showed up rarely, but some public TCRs showed up in many donors. Published work reported that the classifier diagnosed cytomegalovirus status with high specificity and sensitivity.

TCRdb keeps only in-frame clones here, not all; method: immunoSEQ multiplex PCR. The data hold 150,000 to 200,000 clones, with approximately 86% observed a single time. This CDR3 region has 15 residues. Looked up from germline, CDR1 is SEHNR and CDR2 is FQNEAQ (reference sequence). The V segment lost 1 base and the J segment 10 bases; nucleotides outside the gene matches: 8. The chain recombines TRBV7-9 with TRBJ2-1, with 9 positions matching TRBD2. The sequenced sample consisted of PBMCs. This sequence originates from a man aged 25 to 40 in good health and CMV-seropositive. The CDR3 coding sequence is TGTGCCAGCAGCTTAGATGGCGGGGGGGCAGGGGAGCAGTTCTTC. Protein sequence: CASSLDGGGAGEQFF.